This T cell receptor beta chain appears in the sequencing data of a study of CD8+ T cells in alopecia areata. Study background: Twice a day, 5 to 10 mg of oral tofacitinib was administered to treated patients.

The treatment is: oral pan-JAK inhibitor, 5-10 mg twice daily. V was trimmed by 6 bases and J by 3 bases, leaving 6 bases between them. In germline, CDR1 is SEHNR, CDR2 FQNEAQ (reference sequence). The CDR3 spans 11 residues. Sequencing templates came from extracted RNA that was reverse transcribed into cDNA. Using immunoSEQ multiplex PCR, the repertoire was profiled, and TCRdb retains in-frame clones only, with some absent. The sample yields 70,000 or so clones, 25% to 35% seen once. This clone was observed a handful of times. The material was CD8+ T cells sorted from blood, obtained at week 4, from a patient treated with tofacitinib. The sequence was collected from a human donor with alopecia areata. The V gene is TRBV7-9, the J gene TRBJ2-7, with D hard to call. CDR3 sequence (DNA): TGTGCCAGCAGTTCCCTCTACGAGCAGTACTTC. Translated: CASSSLYEQYF.